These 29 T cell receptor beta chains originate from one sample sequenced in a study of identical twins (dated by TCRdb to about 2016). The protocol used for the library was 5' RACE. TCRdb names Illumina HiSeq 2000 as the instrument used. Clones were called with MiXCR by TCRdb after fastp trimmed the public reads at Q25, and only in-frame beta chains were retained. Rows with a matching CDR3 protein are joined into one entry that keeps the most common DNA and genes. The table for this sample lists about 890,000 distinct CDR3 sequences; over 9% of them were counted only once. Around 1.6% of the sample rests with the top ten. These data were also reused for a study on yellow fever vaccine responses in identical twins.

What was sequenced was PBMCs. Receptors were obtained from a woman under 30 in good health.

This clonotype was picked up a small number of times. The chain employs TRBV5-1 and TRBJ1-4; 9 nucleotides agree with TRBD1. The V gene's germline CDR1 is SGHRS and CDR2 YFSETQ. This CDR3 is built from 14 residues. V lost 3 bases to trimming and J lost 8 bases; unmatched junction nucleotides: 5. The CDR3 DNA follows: TGCGCCAGCAGCTCGACAGGGGGTGAAGAAAAACTGTTTTTT. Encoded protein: CASSSTGGEEKLFF.

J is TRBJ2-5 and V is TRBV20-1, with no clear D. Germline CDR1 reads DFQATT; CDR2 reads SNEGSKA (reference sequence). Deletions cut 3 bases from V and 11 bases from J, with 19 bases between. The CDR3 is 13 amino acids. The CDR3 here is CSASKTSSVAQYF. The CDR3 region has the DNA TGCAGTGCTAGCAAAACCTCTTCCGTGGCTCAGTACTTC.

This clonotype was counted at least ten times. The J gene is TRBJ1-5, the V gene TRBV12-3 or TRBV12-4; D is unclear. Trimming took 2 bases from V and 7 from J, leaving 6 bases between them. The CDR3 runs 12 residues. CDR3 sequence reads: CASSLSWQPQHF. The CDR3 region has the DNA TGTGCCAGCAGTTTATCATGGCAGCCCCAGCATTTT.

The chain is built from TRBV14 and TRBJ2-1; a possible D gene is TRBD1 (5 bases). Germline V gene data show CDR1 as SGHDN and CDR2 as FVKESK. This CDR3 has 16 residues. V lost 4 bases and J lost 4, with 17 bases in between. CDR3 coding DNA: TGTGCCAGCAGCCGGAAGGGGAAGGCCTCATACAATGAGCAGTTCTTC. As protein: CASSRKGKASYNEQFF. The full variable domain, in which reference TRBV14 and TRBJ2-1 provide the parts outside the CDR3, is EAGVTQFPSHSVIEKGQTVTLRCDPISGHDNLYWYRRVMGKEIKFLLHFVKESKQDESGMPNNRFLAERTGGTYSTLKVQPAELEDSGVYFCASSRKGKASYNEQFFGPGTRLTVL.

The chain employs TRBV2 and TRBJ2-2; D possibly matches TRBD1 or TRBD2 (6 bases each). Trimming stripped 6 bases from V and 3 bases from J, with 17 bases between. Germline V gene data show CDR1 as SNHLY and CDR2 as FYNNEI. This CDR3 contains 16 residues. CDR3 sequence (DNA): TGTGCCAGCAGCCAGCCTAGTGGGGGGCACACCGGGGAGCTGTTTTTT. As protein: CASSQPSGGHTGELFF.

CDR3 sequence reads: CASSPEGGHNEQFF. The DNA for the CDR3 is TGTGCCAGCAGCCCCGAGGGGGGACACAATGAGCAGTTCTTC. V usage is TRBV5-5 and J usage is TRBJ2-1; either TRBD1 or TRBD2 may supply D (6 bases each). From germline, CDR1 is SGHKS and CDR2 YYEKEE (reference sequence). The CDR3 has 14 residues. The V end was cut by 4 bases, the J end by 5 bases, with 13 bases between.

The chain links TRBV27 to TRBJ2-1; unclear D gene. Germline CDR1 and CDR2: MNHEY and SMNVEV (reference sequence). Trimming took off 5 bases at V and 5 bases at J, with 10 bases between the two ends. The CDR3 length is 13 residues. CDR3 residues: CASSPGGDNEQFF. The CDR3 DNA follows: TGTGCCAGCAGTCCCGGTGGAGACAATGAGCAGTTCTTC.

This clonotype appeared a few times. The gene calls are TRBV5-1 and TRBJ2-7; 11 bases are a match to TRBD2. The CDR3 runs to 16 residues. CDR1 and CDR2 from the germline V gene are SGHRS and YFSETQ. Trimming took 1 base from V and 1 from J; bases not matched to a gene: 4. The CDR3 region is CASSLTSGSPSYEQYF. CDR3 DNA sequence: TGCGCCAGCAGCTTGACTAGCGGGAGCCCGTCCTACGAGCAGTACTTC.

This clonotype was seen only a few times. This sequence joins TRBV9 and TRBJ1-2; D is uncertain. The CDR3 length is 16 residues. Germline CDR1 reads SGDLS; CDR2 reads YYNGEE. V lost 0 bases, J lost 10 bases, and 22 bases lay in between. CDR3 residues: CASSVAVGGGPDNYTF. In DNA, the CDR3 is TGTGCCAGCAGCGTAGCAGTAGGCGGAGGGCCGGATAACTACACCTTC.

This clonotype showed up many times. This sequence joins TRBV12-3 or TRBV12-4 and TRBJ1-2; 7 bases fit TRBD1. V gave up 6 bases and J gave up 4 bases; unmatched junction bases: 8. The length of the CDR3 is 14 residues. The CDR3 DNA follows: TGTGCCAGCAGCAAATCCGGGACAGCCTATGGCTACACCTTC. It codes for CASSKSGTAYGYTF.

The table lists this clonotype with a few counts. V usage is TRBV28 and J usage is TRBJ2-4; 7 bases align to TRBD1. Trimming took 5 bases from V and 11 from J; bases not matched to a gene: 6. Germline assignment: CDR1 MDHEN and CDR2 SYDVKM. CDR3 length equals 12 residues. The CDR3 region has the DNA TGTGCCAGCAGTCAAGGACAGGACGTTCAGTACTTC. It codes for CASSQGQDVQYF.

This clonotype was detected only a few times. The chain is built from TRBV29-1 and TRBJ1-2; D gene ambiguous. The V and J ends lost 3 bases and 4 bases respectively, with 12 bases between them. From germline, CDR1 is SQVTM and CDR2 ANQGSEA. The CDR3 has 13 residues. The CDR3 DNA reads TGCAGCGTTGAGGGTGGAAGACTCTATGGCTACACCTTC. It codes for CSVEGGRLYGYTF.

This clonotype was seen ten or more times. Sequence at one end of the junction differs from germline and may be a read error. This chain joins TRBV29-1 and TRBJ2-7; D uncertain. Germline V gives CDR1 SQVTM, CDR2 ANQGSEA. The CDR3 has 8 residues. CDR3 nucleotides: TGCAGCGTTGGTACTGACTCCTTC. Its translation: CSVGTDSF.

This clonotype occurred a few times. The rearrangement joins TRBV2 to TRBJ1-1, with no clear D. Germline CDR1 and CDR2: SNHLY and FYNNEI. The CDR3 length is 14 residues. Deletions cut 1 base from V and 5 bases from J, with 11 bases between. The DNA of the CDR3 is TGTGCCAGCAGTGAAGTCGGGGTACGGACTGAAGCTTTCTTT. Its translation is CASSEVGVRTEAFF.

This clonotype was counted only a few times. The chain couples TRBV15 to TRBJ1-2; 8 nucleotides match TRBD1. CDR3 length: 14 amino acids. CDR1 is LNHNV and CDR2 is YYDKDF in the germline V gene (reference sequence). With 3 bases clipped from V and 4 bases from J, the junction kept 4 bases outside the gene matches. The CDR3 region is CATSRAGGIYGYTF. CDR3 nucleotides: TGTGCCACCAGCAGGGCAGGGGGCATCTATGGCTACACCTTC.

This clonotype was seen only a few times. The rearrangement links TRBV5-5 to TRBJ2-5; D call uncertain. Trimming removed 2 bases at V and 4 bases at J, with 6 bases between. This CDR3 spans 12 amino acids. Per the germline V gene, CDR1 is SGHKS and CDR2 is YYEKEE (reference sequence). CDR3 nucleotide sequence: TGTGCCAGCAGCTTAATAGTAGAGACCCAGTACTTC. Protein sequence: CASSLIVETQYF.

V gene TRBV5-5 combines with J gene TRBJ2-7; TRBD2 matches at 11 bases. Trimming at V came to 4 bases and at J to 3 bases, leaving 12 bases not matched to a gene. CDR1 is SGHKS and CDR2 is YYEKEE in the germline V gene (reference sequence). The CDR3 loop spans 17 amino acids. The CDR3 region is CASSARLLAGAFYEQYV. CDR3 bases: TGTGCCAGCAGCGCGAGATTACTAGCGGGGGCCTTCTACGAGCAGTACGTC.

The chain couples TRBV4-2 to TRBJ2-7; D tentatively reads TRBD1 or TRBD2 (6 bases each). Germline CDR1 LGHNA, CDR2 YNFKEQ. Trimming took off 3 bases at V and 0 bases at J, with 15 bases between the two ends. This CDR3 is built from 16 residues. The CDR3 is CASSHPGGGSSYEQYF. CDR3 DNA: TGTGCCAGCAGCCACCCCGGAGGGGGGAGCTCCTACGAGCAGTACTTC.

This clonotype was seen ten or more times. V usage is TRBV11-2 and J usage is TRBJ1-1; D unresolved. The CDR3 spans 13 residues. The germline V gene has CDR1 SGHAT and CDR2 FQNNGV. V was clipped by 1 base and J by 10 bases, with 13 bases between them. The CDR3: CASSLATQAGAFF. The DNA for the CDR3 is TGTGCCAGCAGCTTAGCAACCCAGGCTGGAGCTTTCTTT.

CDR3 bases: TGTGCCAGCAGTGGACTAGCGGGCCTCAAGGGGGAGACCCAGTACTTC. This sequence encodes CASSGLAGLKGETQYF. V usage is TRBV2 and J usage is TRBJ2-5; 10 bases agree with TRBD2. CDR3 length: 16 residues. Germline V gene data show CDR1 as SNHLY and CDR2 as FYNNEI. J gave up 5 bases and V 4 bases, and 10 bases lay outside the gene matches.

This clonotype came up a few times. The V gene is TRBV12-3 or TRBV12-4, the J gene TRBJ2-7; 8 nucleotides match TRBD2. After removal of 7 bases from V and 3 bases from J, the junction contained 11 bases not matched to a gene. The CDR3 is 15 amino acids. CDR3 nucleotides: TGTGCCAGCAAACAGACCAGCGGGAGTCTCTACGAGCAGTACTTC. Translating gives CASKQTSGSLYEQYF.

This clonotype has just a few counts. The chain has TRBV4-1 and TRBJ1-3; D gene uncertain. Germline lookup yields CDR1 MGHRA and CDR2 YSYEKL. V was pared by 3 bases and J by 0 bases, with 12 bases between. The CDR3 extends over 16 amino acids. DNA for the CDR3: TGCGCCAGCAGCCAGAGTGAAAGCAACTCTGGAAACACCATATATTTT. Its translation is CASSQSESNSGNTIYF.

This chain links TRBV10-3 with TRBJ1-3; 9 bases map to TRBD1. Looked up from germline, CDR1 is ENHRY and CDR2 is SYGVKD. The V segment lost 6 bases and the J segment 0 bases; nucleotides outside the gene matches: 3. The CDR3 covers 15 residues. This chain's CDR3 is CAISDRGISGNTIYF. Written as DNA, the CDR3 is TGTGCCATCAGCGACAGGGGGATCTCTGGAAACACCATATATTTT.

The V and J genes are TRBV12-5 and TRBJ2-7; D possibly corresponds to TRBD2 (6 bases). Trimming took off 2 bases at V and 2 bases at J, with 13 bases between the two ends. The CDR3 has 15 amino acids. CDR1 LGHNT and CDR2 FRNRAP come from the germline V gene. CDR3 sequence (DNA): TGTGCTAGTGGTTTGTGGGGCGGGGAGCCCTACGAGCAGTACGTC. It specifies CASGLWGGEPYEQYV.

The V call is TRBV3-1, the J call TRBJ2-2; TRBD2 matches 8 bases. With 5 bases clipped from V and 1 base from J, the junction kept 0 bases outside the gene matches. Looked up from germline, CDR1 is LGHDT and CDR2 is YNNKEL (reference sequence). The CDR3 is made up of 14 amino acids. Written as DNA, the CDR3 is TGTGCCAGCAGCACTAGCGGGAACACCGGGGAGCTGTTTTTT. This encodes CASSTSGNTGELFF. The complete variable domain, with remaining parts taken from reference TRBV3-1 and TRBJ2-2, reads DTAVSQTPKYLVTQMGNDKSIKCEQNLGHDTMYWYKQDSKKFLKIMFSYNNKELIINETVPNRFSPKSPDKAHLNLHINSLELGDSAVYFCASSTSGNTGELFFGEGSRLTVL.

The CDR3 sequence is CASSYKDRGDTGELFF. Written as DNA, the CDR3 is TGTGCCAGCAGTTACAAGGACAGGGGGGACACCGGGGAGCTGTTTTTT. The chain joins TRBV12-3 or TRBV12-4 to TRBJ2-2; 10 bases are a match to TRBD1. The V and J ends lost 4 bases and 3 bases, in that order; junction bases with no gene match: 5. This CDR3 comprises 16 residues.

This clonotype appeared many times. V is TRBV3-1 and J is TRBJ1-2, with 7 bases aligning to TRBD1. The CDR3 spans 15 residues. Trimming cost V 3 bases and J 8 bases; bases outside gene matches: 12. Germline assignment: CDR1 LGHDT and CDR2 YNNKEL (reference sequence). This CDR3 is CASSQIDTGALGYTF. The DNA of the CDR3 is TGTGCCAGCAGCCAGATAGACACAGGGGCTTTAGGCTACACCTTC.

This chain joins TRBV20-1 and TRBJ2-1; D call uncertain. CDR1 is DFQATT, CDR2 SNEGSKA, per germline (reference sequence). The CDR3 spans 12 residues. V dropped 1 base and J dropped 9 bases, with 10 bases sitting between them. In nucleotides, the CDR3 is TGCAGTGCTAGAGGGCAGGCGAGTGAGCAGTTCTTC. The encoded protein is CSARGQASEQFF.

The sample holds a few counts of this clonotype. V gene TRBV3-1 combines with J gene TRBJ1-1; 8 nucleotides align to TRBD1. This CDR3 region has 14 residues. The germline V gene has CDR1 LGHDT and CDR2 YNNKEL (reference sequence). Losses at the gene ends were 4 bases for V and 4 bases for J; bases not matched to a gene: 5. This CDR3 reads CASSLRGRITEAFF. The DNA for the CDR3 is TGTGCCAGCAGCCTCAGGGGGCGTATCACTGAAGCTTTCTTT.